This TCR beta chain was identified in a study of blood T cell repertoires in COVID-19. Study information: The United States, Italy and Spain supplied acute and convalescent COVID-19 samples. In each case, the material was cDNA or gDNA derived from T cells, B-cell-depleted T cells, or PBMCs.

Measured with immunoSEQ multiplex PCR; TCRdb has only the in-frame clones, and not every one. Among some 400,000 clones listed, approximately 77% were seen once. Germline lookup yields CDR1 SNHLY and CDR2 FYNNEI. The CDR3 extends over 15 amino acids. Trimming took off 6 bases at V and 4 bases at J, with 18 bases between the two ends. The sample consisted of peripheral blood. The chain combines TRBV2 with TRBJ1-2, with no clear D. The sequence came from a human donor with acute or convalescent COVID-19. The donor label of this sample is uncertain. CDR3 protein: CASREDGSWVYGYTF. CDR3 bases: TGTGCCAGCAGGGAGGACGGGTCCTGGGTCTATGGCTACACCTTC.